This T cell receptor beta chain was sequenced during a study of Graves' ophthalmopathy and Graves' hyperthyroidism. Clinical symptoms, serum thyroxine, TRAb, thyroid ultrasound and orbital computed tomography determined diagnosis. Per the germline V gene, CDR1 is LNHNV and CDR2 is YYDKDF (reference sequence). The CDR3 runs to 15 residues. Trimming took 1 base from V and 1 from J, leaving 10 bases between them. Amplification targeted the TCR beta CDR3 regions, with RNA transcripts as the source material. Scientists carried out first-round RT-PCR using HTBI primers and then a second-round multiplex PCR. One entry per CDR3 protein, called by TCRdb with MiXCR from the multiplex PCR reads. Of around 340,000 distinct CDR3 sequences in the sample, 15% to 20% are singletons; the top ten hold more than 9%. Study observations and caveats: Blood also held most thyroid clonotypes expanded above 0.001 frequency.

Many counts were recorded for this clonotype. The antigen remains undetermined. This sequence joins TRBV15 and TRBJ1-1; D not resolved. The TCR comes from an adult man with Graves' ophthalmopathy. Sequencing was carried out using peripheral blood. The CDR3 DNA reads as TGTGCCACCAGCAGAGTACCCCCTTCGAACACTGAAGCTTTCTTT. It specifies CATSRVPPSNTEAFF. The full variable domain, completed using reference TRBV15 and TRBJ1-1, is DAMVIQNPRYQVTQFGKPVTLSCSQTLNHNVMYWYQQKSSQAPKLLFHYYDKDFNNEADTPDNFQSRRPNTSFCFLDIRSPGLGDTAMYLCATSRVPPSNTEAFFGQGTRLTVV.